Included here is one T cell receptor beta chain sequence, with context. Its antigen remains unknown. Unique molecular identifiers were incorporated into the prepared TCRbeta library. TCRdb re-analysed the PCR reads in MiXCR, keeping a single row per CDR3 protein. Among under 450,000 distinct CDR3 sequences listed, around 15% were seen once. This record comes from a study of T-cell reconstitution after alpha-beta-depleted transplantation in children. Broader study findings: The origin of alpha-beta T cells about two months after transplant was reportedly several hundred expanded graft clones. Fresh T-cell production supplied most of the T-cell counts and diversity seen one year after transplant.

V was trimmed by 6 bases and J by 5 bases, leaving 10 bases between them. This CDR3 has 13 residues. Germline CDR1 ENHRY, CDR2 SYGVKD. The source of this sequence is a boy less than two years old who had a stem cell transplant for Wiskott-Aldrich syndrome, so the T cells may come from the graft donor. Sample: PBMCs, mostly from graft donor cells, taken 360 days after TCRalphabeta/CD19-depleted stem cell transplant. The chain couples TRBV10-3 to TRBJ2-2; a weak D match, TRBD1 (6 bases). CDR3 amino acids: CAISPQGTGELFF. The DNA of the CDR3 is TGTGCCATCAGCCCACAGGGAACCGGGGAGCTGTTTTTT.